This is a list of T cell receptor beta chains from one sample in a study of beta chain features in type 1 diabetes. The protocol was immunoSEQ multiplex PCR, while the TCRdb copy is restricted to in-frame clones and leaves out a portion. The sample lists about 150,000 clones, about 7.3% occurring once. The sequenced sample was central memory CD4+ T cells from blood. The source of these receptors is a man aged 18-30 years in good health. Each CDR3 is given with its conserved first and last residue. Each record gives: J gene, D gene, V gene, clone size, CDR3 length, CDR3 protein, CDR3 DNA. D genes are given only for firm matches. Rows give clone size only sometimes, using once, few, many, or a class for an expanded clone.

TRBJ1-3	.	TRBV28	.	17	CASSLYGSAGRGNTIYF	TGTGCCAGCAGTTTATATGGGTCGGCAGGGCGAGGAAACACCATATATTTT
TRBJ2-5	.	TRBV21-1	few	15	CASSKGGSIGQTQYF	TGTGCCAGCAGCAAAGGTGGCAGTATTGGGCAGACCCAGTACTTC
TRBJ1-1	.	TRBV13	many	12	CASSGPGAEAFF	TGTGCCAGCAGCGGCCCAGGCGCAGAAGCTTTCTTT
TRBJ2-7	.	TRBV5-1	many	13	CASRTGQSYEQYF	TGCGCCAGCAGGACCGGACAGTCGTACGAGCAGTACTTC
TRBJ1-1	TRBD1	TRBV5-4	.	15	CASSRDRGVNTEAFF	TGTGCCAGCAGCCGGGACAGGGGAGTGAACACTGAAGCTTTCTTT
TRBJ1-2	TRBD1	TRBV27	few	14	CASRPTGAGHGYTF	TGTGCCAGCAGACCGACAGGGGCCGGTCATGGCTACACCTTC
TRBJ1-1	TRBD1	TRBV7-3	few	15	CASSSTGTAITEAFF	TGTGCCAGCAGCTCAACCGGGACAGCGATCACTGAAGCTTTCTTT
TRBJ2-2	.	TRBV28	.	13	CASTGAGTGELFF	TGTGCCAGCACGGGCGCGGGCACCGGGGAGCTGTTTTTT
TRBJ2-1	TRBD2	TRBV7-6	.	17	CASSLDGAGGHYNEQFF	TGTGCCAGCAGCTTAGACGGAGCGGGGGGACACTACAATGAGCAGTTCTTC
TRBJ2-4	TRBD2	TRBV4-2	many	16	CASSQDGTSGGNIQYF	TGTGCCAGCAGCCAAGACGGGACGAGCGGGGGCAACATTCAGTACTTC
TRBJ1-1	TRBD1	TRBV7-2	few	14	CASSLEYRGREAFF	TGTGCCAGCAGCTTAGAATACAGGGGAAGGGAAGCTTTCTTT
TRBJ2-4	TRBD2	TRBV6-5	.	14	CASNPGLAGGIQYF	TGTGCCAGCAATCCCGGACTAGCGGGGGGCATTCAGTACTTC
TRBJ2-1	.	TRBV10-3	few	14	CAISESTIAREQFF	TGTGCCATCAGTGAGTCGACCATAGCGCGAGAGCAGTTCTTC
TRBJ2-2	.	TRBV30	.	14	CARTRGVNTGELFF	TGTGCCCGAACCAGGGGAGTTAATACCGGGGAGCTGTTTTTT
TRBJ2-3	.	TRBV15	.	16	CATSSRQVLSTDTQYF	TGTGCCACCAGCTCTCGACAGGTCCTTAGCACAGATACGCAGTATTTT
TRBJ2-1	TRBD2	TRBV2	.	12	CASSEGGGEQFF	TGTGCCAGCAGTGAAGGGGGGGGAGAGCAGTTCTTC